A few counts support the clone carrying this TCR beta chain. Authors' methods: How many nucleated cells were present was estimated from reference gene primer amplification. The data were produced by immunoSEQ multiplex PCR, yet TCRdb's version contains in-frame clones alone and is incomplete. V and J calls and clone size come straight from that table; D and trimming were deduced from the DNA. Of some 190,000 clones listed, roughly 88% were seen once; the top ten hold about 6.8%. Trimming at V came to 3 bases and at J to 4 bases, leaving 8 bases not matched to a gene. In germline, CDR1 is LNHNV, CDR2 YYDKDF (reference sequence). The CDR3 runs to 15 residues. This sample was included in a study of blood T cell repertoires in COVID-19. The overall study: The origin of the acute and convalescent COVID-19 samples was the United States, Italy and Spain. Sample material is recorded as cDNA or gDNA derived from T cells, B-cell-depleted T cells, or PBMCs.

The TCR originated in a woman aged 40-49 years who had recovered from COVID-19. The sample comprised peripheral blood. V and J are TRBV15 and TRBJ2-7, with TRBD1 identical over 8 bases. CDR3 in DNA: TGTGCCACCAGCAGGGATCCGGGACAGGTATACGAGCAGTACTTC. Amino acid sequence: CATSRDPGQVYEQYF.